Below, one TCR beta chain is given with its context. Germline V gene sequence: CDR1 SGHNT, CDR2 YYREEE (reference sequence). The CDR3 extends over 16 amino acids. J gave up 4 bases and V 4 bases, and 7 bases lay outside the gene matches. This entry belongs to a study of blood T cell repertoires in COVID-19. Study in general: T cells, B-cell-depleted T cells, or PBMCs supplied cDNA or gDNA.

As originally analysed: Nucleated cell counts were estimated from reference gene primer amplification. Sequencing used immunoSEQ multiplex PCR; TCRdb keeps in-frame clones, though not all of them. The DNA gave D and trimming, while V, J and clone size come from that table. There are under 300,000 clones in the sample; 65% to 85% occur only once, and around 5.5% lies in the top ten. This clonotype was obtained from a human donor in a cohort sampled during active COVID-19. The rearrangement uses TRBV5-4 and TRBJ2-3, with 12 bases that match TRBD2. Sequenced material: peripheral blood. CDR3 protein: CASSVGLAGSSDTQYF. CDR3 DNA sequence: TGTGCCAGCAGCGTAGGACTAGCGGGAAGCTCAGATACGCAGTATTTT.